Shown below are 26 T cell receptor beta chains from a single sample sequenced in a study of T cells expressing NK-cell markers. TCRdb reanalyzed the 5' RACE reads, giving one entry per CDR3 protein sequence and no DNA. Listed are some 340,000 distinct CDR3 sequences; roughly 5.2% falls within the top ten. Sample: blood T cells: a sorted CD56 or NKG2C T cell subset, CD4+ or CD8+ T cells, or bulk PBMC T cells (not recorded which). These receptors were obtained from a man aged 18-75 years in good health.

The chain couples TRBV5-1 to TRBJ1-2. The CDR3 totals 15 residues. Germline V gene lookup returns CDR1 SGHRS and CDR2 YFSETQ. The CDR3 region is CASSDSWLAEDGYTF.

The V gene is TRBV28, the J gene TRBJ1-5; TCRdb's D call, TRBD1, is unchecked because there is no DNA. The CDR3 length is 16 residues. The germline V gene has CDR1 MDHEN and CDR2 SYDVKM. CDR3 amino acids: CASSSPGTGSNQPQHF.

Here the CDR3 reads CASSQAELAGIDEQFF. V and J are TRBV4-2 and TRBJ2-1; TCRdb indicates TRBD2, and absent DNA this call remains unverified. This CDR3 has 16 residues. Per germline, CDR1 LGHNA and CDR2 YNFKEQ.

The V and J genes are TRBV7-9 and TRBJ1-5; TCRdb returns TRBD1, unconfirmable since there is no DNA. The length of the CDR3 is 15 residues. Germline CDR1 SEHNR, CDR2 FQNEAQ (reference sequence). The CDR3: CASSVGHHSNQPQHF.

The V and J genes are TRBV12-3 or TRBV12-4 and TRBJ2-7; checking the TCRdb D call of TRBD1 is not possible without DNA. This CDR3 has 15 amino acids. The CDR3 here is CASRGAGGNSYEQYF.

The genes are TRBV5-1 and TRBJ2-7; the TCRdb call, TRBD1, lacks DNA for checking. CDR1 SGHRS and CDR2 YFSETQ come from the germline V gene. This CDR3 contains 15 residues. CDR3 sequence reads: CASSLAGGIKYEQYF.

The chain uses TRBV3-1 and TRBJ2-3; TCRdb's D call of TRBD1 is untestable without DNA. This CDR3 has 13 amino acids. Germline V CDR1 and CDR2: LGHDT, YNNKEL (reference sequence). The CDR3: CASSPTTRGTQYF.

The J gene is TRBJ1-2, the V gene TRBV4-2; checking the TCRdb D call of TRBD1 is not possible without DNA. This CDR3 region has 14 residues. Germline assignment: CDR1 LGHNA and CDR2 YNFKEQ. CDR3 sequence: CASSQRQGVNGYTF.

The chain recombines TRBV24-1 with TRBJ2-1; TCRdb reports TRBD1, a call that lacks DNA to check it against. The CDR3 totals 14 residues. The germline gives CDR1 KGHDR, CDR2 SFDVKD. This CDR3 reads CATSGTGGNRVQFF.

This chain joins TRBV11-1 and TRBJ1-1. This CDR3 has 11 residues. CDR1 SGHAT and CDR2 FQDESV come from the germline V gene (reference sequence). CDR3 region: CASSARTEAFF.

The chain has TRBV27 and TRBJ1-5; TCRdb's D call, TRBD1, is unchecked because there is no DNA. The CDR3 sequence is 17 residues long. Germline CDR1 and CDR2: MNHEY and SMNVEV (reference sequence). The CDR3 reads CASSRWLGGGINQPQHF.

The CDR3 region is CASSLDRSYYGYTF. The V and J genes are TRBV13 and TRBJ1-2. The CDR3 has 14 residues. Per the germline V gene, CDR1 is PRHDT and CDR2 is FYEKMQ (reference sequence).

The chain combines TRBV7-8 with TRBJ2-3; the D call from TCRdb, TRBD2, cannot be confirmed without DNA. Germline V CDR1 and CDR2: SGHVS, FQNEAQ. The CDR3 totals 17 residues. This CDR3 reads CASSLMGLATSTDTQYF.

V gene TRBV20-1 combines with J gene TRBJ2-4. CDR3 length: 13 amino acids. Looked up from germline, CDR1 is DFQATT and CDR2 is SNEGSKA (reference sequence). The CDR3 loop reads CSARDPGTDIQYF.

The gene calls are TRBV7-2 and TRBJ2-5; TCRdb's D call, TRBD1, is unchecked because there is no DNA. The CDR3 totals 15 residues. The V gene's germline CDR1 is SGHTA and CDR2 FQGNSA. CDR3 in amino acids: CASSLVYGGLETQYF.

The rearrangement uses TRBV6-1 and TRBJ2-1; as DNA is missing, the TRBD1 call by TCRdb cannot be tested. Germline V lookup: CDR1 MNHNS, CDR2 SASEGT. CDR3 size: 16 residues. The CDR3: CASSAHGGATYNEQFF.

CDR3 in amino acids: CASSLGGVNYGYTF. The chain has TRBV7-9 and TRBJ1-2. This CDR3 contains 14 residues. The germline gives CDR1 SEHNR, CDR2 FQNEAQ (reference sequence).

The V gene is TRBV12-3 or TRBV12-4, the J gene TRBJ2-4; TCRdb calls TRBD1, which cannot be checked without DNA. The CDR3 has 17 amino acids. CDR3 region: CASSFNRGQEAKNIQYF.

The chain carries TRBV25-1 and TRBJ2-7; lacking DNA, the TRBD1 call made by TCRdb goes unchecked. Germline V gene sequence: CDR1 MGHDK, CDR2 SYGVNS. This CDR3 has 15 residues. CDR3 protein: CASSYQDGTGGMQYF.

J is TRBJ1-1 and V is TRBV6-5; TCRdb indicates TRBD1, and absent DNA this call remains unverified. CDR1 and CDR2 from the germline V gene are MNHEY and SVGAGI. The CDR3 is 14 amino acids. The CDR3 loop reads CASSSTTGGTEAFF.

This rearrangement joins TRBV20-1 to TRBJ1-1. This CDR3 is 11 amino acids long. The V gene's germline CDR1 is DFQATT and CDR2 SNEGSKA (reference sequence). The CDR3 here is CSVLRATQAFF.

The chain links TRBV5-1 to TRBJ2-3; the TCRdb call, TRBD2, lacks DNA for checking. From germline, CDR1 is SGHRS and CDR2 YFSETQ. The CDR3 has 16 amino acids. The chain's CDR3 is CASSGGSSGFTDTQYF.

J is TRBJ1-3 and V is TRBV10-3; the D call from TCRdb, TRBD1, cannot be confirmed without DNA. CDR3 length: 16 amino acids. Germline CDR1 is ENHRY and CDR2 is SYGVKD. CDR3 protein: CAISGRGGNSGNTIYF.

This CDR3 is CASRKVGGDTQYF. V usage is TRBV3-1 and J usage is TRBJ2-3. The CDR3 length is 13 residues. CDR1 LGHDT and CDR2 YNNKEL come from the germline V gene (reference sequence).

This CDR3 reads CASSLKGQGNTIYF. J is TRBJ1-3 and V is TRBV7-8; TCRdb lists TRBD1, though no DNA is available to test this call. There are 14 residues in the CDR3. CDR1 and CDR2 (germline): SGHVS, FQNEAQ. The whole variable domain, filled in from reference TRBV7-8 and TRBJ1-3, reads GAGVSQSPRYKVAKRGQDVALRCDPISGHVSLFWYQQALGQGPEFLTYFQNEAQLDKSGLPSDRFFAERPEGSVSTLKIQRTQQEDSAVYLCASSLKGQGNTIYFGEGSWLTVV.

The J gene is TRBJ1-4, the V gene TRBV25-1. This CDR3 contains 13 residues. Germline lookup yields CDR1 MGHDK and CDR2 SYGVNS. The CDR3 here is CASSDGRNEKLFF.